The T cell receptor (beta chain) described here comes from a study of cytomegalovirus exposure and HLA in healthy donors. The germline V gene encodes CDR1 KGHSH and CDR2 LQKENI. V shed 3 bases and J shed 0 bases, with 11 bases lying between them. The CDR3 is 15 amino acids. General study results and limits: Later analysis identified a missense DCLRE1C variant that was linked to TCR beta V- and J-gene trimming.

Donors had nominal health at sampling but likely had unrecorded immune exposures. To note about this clone: Antigen unknown.

Vbeta (60) and Jbeta (13) primers were used in the PCR. Data came from immunoSEQ multiplex PCR; TCRdb stores just in-frame clones and leaves some out. The data contain 150,000 or so clones, around 81% of them singletons. The V gene is TRBV18, the J gene TRBJ1-1; D call uncertain. The specimen was PBMCs. This TCR was sampled from a woman between 35 and 50 years old in good health and CMV-seropositive. CDR3 DNA: TGTGCCAGCTCACCCCTCAGAGGCATGAACACTGAAGCTTTCTTT. This translates into CASSPLRGMNTEAFF.